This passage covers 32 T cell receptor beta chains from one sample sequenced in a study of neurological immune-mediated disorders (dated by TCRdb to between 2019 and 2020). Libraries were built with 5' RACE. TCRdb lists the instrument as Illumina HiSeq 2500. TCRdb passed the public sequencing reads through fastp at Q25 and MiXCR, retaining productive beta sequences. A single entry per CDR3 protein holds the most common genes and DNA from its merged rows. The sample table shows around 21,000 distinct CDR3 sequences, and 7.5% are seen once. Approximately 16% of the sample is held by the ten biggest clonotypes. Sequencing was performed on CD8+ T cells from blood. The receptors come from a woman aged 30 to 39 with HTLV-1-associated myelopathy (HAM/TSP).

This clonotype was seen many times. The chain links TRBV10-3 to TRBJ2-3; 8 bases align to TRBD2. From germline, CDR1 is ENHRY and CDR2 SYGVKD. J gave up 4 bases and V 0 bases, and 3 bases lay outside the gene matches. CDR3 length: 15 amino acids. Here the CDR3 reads CAISESAGVADTQYF. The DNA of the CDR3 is TGTGCCATCAGTGAGTCAGCGGGGGTTGCAGATACGCAGTATTTT.

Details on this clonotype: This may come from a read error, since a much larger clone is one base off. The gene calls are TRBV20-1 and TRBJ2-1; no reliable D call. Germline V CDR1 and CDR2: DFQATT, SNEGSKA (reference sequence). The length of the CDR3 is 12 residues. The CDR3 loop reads CSADPGYNEKFF. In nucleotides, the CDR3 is TGCAGTGCCGATCCCGGCTACAATGAGAAGTTCTTC.

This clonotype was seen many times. In nucleotides, the CDR3 is TGCAGTGCTACCGGGACAAGCTACAATGAGCAGTTCTTC. Translation: CSATGTSYNEQFF. The V call is TRBV20-1, the J call TRBJ2-1; TRBD1 might be the D (6 bases). The CDR3 contains 13 residues. Germline values: CDR1 DFQATT, CDR2 SNEGSKA (reference sequence). Trimming took 4 bases from V and 3 from J, leaving 10 bases between them.

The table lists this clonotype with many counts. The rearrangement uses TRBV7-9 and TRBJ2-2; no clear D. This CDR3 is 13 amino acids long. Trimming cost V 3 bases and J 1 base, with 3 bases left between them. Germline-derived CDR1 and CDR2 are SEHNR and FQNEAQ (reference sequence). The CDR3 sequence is CASSFKNTGELFF. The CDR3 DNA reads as TGTGCCAGCAGCTTCAAGAACACCGGGGAGCTGTTTTTT.

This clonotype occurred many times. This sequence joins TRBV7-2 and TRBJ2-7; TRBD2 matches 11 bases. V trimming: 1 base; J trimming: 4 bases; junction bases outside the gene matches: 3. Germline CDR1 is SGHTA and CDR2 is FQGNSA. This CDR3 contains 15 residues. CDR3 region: CASSLGLAGGYEQYF. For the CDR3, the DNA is TGTGCCAGCAGCTTAGGGCTAGCGGGGGGTTACGAGCAGTACTTC.

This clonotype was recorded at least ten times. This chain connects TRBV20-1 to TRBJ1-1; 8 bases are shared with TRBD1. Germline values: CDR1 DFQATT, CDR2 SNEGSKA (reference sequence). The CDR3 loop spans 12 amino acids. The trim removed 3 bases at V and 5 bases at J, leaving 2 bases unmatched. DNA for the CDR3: TGCAGTGCTAGGGACAGGGTGACTGAAGCTTTCTTT. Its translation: CSARDRVTEAFF.

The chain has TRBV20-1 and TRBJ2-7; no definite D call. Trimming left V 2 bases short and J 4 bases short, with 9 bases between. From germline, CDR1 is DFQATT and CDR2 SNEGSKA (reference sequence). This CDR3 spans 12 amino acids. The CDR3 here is CSARQKEYEQYF. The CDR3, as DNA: TGCAGTGCTAGACAGAAAGAGTACGAGCAGTACTTC.

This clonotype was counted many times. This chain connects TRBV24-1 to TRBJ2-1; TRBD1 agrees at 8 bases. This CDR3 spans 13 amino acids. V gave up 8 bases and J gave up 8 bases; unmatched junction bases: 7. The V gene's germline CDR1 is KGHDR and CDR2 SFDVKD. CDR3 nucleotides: TGTGCCACCACTGGCAGGGGGCACGATGAGCAGTTCTTC. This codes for CATTGRGHDEQFF.

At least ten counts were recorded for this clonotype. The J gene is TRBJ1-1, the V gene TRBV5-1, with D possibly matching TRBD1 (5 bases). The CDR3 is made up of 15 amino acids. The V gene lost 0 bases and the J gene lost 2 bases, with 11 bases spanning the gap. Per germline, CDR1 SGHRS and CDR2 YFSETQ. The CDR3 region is CASSLDQGANTEAFF. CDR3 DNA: TGCGCCAGCAGCTTGGACCAAGGGGCCAACACTGAAGCTTTCTTT.

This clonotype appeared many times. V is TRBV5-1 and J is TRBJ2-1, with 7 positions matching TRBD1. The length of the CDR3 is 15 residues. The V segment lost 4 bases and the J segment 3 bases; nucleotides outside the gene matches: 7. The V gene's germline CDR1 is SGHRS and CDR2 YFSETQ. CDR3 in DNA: TGCGCCAGCAGCCCCTTCCGGGACAGCTACAATGAGCAGTTCTTC. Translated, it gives CASSPFRDSYNEQFF.

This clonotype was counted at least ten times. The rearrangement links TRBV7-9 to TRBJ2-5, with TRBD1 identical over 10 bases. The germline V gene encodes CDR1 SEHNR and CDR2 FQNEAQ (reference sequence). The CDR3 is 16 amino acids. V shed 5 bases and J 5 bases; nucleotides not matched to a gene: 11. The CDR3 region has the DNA TGTGCCAGCAGCCCTTCGGCGGGACAGGGGCTGGAGACCCAGTACTTC. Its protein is CASSPSAGQGLETQYF.

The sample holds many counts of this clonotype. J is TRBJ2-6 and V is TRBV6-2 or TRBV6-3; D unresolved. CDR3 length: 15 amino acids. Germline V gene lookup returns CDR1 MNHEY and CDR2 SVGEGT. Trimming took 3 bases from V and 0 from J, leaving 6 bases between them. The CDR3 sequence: CASSYGFSGANVLTF. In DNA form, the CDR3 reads TGTGCCAGCAGTTATGGGTTCTCTGGGGCCAACGTCCTGACTTTC.

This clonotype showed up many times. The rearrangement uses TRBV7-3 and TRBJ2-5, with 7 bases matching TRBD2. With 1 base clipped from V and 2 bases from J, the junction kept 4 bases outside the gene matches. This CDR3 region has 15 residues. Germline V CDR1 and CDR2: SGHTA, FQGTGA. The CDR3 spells CASSLNSGGQETQYF. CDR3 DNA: TGTGCCAGCAGCTTAAATTCGGGGGGTCAAGAGACCCAGTACTTC.

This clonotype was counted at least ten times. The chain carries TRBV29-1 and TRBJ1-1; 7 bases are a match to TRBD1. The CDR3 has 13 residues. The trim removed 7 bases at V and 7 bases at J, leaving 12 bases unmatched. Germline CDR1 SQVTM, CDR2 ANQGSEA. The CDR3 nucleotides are TGCAGCGCCGAGGCCGGGACAGCGTATGAAGCTTTCTTT. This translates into CSAEAGTAYEAFF.

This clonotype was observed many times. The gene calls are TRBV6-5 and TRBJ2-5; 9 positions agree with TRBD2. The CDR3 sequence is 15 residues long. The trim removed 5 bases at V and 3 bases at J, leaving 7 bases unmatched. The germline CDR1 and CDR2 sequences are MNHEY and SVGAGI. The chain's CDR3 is CASSLGTSFEETQYF. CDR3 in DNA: TGTGCCAGCAGTCTCGGGACTAGCTTTGAAGAGACCCAGTACTTC.

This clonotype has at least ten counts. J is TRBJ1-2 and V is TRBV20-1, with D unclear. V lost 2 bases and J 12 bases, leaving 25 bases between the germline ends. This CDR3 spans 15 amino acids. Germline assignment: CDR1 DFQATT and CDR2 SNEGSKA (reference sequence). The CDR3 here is CSARTFIGTRVENTF. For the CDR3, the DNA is TGCAGTGCTAGAACATTTATCGGTACCCGCGTAGAGAACACCTTC.

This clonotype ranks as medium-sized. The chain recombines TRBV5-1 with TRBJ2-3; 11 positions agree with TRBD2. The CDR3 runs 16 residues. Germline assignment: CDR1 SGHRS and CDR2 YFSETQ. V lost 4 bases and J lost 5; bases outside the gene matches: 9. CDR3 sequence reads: CASSPQLAGDLDTQYF. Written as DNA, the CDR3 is TGCGCCAGCAGCCCCCAACTAGCGGGGGATTTAGATACGCAGTATTTT.

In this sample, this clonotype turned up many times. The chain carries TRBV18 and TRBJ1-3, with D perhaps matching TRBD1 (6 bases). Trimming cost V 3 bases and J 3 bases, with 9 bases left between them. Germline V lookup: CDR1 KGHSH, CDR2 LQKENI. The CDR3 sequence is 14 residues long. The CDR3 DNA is TGTGCCAGCTCACCGACGACAGGTGGAAACACCATATATTTT. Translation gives CASSPTTGGNTIYF. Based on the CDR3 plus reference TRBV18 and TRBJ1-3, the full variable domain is NAGVMQNPRHLVRRRGQEARLRCSPMKGHSHVYWYRQLPEEGLKFMVYLQKENIIDESGMPKERFSAEFPKEGPSILRIQQVVRGDSAAYFCASSPTTGGNTIYFGEGSWLTVV.

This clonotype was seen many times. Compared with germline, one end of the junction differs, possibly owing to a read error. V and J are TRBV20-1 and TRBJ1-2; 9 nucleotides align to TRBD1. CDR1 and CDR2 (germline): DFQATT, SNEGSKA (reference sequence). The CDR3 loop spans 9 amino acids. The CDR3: CSAGTGLDF. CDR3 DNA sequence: TGCAGTGCGGGGACAGGGTTGGACTTC.

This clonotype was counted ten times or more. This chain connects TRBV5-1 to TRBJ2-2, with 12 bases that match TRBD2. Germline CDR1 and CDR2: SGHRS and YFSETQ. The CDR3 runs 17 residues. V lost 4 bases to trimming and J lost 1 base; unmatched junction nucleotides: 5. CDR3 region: CASSPTGLAGNTGELFF. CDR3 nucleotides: TGCGCCAGCAGCCCAACGGGACTAGCGGGGAACACCGGGGAGCTGTTTTTT. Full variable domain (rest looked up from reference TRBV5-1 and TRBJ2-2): KAGVTQTPRYLIKTRGQQVTLSCSPISGHRSVSWYQQTPGQGLQFLFEYFSETQRNKGNFPGRFSGRQFSNSRSEMNVSTLELGDSALYLCASSPTGLAGNTGELFFGEGSRLTVL.

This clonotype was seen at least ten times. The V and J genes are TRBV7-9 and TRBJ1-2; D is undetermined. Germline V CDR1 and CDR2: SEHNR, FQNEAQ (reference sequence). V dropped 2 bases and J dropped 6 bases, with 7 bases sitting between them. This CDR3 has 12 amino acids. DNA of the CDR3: TGTGCCAGCAGCTTAACGCGGAATGGCTACACCTTC. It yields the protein CASSLTRNGYTF.

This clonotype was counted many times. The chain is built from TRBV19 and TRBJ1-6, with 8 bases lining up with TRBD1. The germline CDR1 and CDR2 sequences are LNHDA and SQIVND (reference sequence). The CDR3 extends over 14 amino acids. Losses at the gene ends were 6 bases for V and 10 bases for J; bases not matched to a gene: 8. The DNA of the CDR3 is TGTGCCAGTAGCATCGGACAGGGTGTCTCACCCCTCCACTTT. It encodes CASSIGQGVSPLHF.

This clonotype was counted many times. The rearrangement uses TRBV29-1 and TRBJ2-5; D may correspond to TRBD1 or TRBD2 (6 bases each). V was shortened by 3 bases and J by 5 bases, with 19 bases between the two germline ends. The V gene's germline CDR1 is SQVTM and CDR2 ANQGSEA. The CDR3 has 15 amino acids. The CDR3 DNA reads TGCAGCGTTGAGGCGGCGTCCCCGGGGGCGGAGACCCAGTACTTC. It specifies CSVEAASPGAETQYF.

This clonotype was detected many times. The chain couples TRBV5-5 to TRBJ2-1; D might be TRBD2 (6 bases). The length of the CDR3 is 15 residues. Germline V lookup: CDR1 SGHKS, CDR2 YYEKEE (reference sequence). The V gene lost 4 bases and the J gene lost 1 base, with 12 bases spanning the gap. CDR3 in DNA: TGTGCCAGCAGCGGACCGGGACTTTCCTACAATGAGCAGTTCTTC. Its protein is CASSGPGLSYNEQFF.

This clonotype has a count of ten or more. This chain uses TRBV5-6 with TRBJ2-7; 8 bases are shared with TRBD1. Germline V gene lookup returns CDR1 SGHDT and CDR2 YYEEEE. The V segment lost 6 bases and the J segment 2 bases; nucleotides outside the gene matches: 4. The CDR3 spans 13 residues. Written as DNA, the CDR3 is TGTGCCAGCACCCGGGACAGGACCTACGAGCAGTACTTC. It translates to CASTRDRTYEQYF.

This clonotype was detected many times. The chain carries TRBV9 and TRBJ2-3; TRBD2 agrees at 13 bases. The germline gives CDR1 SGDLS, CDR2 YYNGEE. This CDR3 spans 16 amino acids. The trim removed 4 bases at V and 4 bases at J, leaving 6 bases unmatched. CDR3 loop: CASSSRTSGGPDTQYF. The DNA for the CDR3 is TGTGCCAGCAGCTCCCGGACTAGCGGGGGCCCAGATACGCAGTATTTT.

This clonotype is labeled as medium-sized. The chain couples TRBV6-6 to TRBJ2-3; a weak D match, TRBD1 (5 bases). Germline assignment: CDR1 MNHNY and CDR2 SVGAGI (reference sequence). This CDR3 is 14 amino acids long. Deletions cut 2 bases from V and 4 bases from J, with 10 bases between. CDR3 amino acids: CASSYRGEADTQYF. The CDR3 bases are TGTGCCAGCAGTTACAGGGGCGAAGCAGATACGCAGTATTTT.

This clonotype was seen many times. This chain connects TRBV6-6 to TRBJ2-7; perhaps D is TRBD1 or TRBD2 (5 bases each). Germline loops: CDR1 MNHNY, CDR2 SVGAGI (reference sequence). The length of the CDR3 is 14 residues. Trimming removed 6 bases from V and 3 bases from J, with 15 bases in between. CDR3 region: CASSPGRENYEQYF. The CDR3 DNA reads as TGTGCCAGCAGCCCGGGACGGGAAAACTACGAGCAGTACTTC.

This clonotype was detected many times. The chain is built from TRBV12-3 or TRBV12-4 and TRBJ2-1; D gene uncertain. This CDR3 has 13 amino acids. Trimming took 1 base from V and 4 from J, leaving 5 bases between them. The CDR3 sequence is CASSLGEYNEQFF. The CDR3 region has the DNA TGTGCCAGCAGTTTAGGAGAATACAATGAGCAGTTCTTC.

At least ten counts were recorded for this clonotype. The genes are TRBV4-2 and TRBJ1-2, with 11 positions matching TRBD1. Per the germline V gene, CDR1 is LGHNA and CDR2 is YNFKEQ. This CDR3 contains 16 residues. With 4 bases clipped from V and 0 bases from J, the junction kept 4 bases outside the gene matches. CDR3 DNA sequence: TGTGCCAGCAGCCCCGGACAGGGGGCGACTAACTATGGCTACACCTTC. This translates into CASSPGQGATNYGYTF.

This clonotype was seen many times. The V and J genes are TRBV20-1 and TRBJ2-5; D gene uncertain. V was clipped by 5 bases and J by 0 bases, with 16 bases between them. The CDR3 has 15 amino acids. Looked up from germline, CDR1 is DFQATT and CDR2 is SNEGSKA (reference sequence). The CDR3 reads CSAGRTASYQETQYF. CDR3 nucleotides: TGCAGTGCTGGACGAACGGCCTCGTACCAAGAGACCCAGTACTTC.

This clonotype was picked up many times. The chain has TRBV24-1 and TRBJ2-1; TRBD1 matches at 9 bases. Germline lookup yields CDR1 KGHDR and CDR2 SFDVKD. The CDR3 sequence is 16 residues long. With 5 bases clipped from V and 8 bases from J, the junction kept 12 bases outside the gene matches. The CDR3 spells CATSATGQGYGDEQFF. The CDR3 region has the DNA TGTGCCACCAGTGCCACCGGACAGGGGTATGGCGATGAGCAGTTCTTC.